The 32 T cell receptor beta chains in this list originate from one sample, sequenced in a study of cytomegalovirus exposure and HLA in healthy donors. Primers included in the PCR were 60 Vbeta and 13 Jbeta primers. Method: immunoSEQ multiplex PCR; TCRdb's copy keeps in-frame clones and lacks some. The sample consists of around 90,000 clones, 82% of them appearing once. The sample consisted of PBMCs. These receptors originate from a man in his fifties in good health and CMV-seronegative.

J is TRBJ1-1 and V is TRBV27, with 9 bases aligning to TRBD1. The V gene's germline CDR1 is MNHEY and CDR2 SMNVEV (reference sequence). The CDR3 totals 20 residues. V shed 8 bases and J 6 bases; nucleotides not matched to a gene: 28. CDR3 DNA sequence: TGTGCCAGCTTAAGAGGGGGTGGGGGCTCAGACAGGGGGTATAGTTCTGAAGCTTTCTTT. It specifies CASLRGGGGSDRGYSSEAFF.

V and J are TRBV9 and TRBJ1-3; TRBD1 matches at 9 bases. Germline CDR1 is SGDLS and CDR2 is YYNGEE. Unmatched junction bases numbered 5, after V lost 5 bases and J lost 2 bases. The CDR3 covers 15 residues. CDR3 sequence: CASSGQGLAGNTIYF. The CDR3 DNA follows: TGTGCCAGCAGTGGACAGGGGTTGGCTGGAAACACCATATATTTT.

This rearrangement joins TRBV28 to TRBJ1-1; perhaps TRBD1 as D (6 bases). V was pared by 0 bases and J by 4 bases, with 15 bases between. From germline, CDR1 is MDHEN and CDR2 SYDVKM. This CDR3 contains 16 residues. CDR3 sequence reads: CASSLWATGSGTEAFF. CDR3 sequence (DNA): TGTGCCAGCAGTTTATGGGCAACAGGGAGCGGCACTGAAGCTTTCTTT.

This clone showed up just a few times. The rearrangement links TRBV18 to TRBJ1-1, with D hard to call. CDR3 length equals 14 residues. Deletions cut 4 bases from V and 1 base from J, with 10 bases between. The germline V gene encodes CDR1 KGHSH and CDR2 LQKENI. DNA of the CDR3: TGTGCCAGCTCACTAACGGAGGGGAACACTGAAGCTTTCTTT. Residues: CASSLTEGNTEAFF. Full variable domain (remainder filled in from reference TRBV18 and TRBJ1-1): NAGVMQNPRHLVRRRGQEARLRCSPMKGHSHVYWYRQLPEEGLKFMVYLQKENIIDESGMPKERFSAEFPKEGPSILRIQQVVRGDSAAYFCASSLTEGNTEAFFGQGTRLTVV.

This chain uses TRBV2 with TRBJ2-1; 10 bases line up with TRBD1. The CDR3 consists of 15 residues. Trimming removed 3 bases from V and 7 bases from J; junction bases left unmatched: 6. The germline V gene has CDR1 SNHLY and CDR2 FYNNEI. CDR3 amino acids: CASSDRTGGENEQFF. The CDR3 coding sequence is TGTGCCAGCAGTGATCGGACAGGGGGTGAGAATGAGCAGTTCTTC.

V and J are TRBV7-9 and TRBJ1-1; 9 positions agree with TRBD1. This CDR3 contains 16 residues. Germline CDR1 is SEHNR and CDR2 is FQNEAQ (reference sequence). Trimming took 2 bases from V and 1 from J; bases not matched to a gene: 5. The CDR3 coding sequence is TGTGCCAGCAGCTTATTGACAGGGGGGCCGAACACTGAAGCTTTCTTT. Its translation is CASSLLTGGPNTEAFF.

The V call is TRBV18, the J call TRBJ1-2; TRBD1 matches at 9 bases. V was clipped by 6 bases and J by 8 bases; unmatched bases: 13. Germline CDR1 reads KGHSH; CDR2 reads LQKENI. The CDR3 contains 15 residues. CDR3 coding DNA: TGTGCCAGCTCCGAAGGCCTACAGGGGGCTGGAGGCTACACCTTC. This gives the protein CASSEGLQGAGGYTF.

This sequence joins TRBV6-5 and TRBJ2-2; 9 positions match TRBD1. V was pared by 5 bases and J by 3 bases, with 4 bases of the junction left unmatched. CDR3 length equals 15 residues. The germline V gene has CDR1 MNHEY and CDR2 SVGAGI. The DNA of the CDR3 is TGTGCCAGCAGTACTACAGGGGGCTACACCGGGGAGCTGTTTTTT. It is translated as CASSTTGGYTGELFF.

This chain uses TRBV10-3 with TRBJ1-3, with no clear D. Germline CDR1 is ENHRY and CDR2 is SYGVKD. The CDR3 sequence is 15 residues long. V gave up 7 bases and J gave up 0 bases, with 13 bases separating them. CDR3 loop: CAITPRNTSGNTIYF. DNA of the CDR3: TGTGCCATCACACCCAGGAATACCTCTGGAAACACCATATATTTT.

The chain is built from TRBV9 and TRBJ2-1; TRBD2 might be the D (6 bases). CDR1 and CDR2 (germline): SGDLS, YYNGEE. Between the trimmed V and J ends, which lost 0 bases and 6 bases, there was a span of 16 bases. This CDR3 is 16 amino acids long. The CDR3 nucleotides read TGTGCCAGCAGCGTAGATCCGGCGGGAACAGCCAATGAGCAGTTCTTC. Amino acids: CASSVDPAGTANEQFF.

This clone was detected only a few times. DNA of the CDR3: TGTGCCAGCAGTTCTCAGACAAGTGGCTACACCTTC. Its protein product is CASSSQTSGYTF. This chain joins TRBV6-5 and TRBJ1-2; D is undetermined. The CDR3 contains 12 residues. Per germline, CDR1 MNHEY and CDR2 SVGAGI. The V and J ends lost 4 bases and 7 bases respectively, with 10 bases between them.

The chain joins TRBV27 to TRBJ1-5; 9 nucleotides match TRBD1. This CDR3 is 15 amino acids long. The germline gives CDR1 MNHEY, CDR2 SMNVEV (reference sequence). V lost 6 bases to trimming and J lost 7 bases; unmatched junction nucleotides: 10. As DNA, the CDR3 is TGTGCCAGCAGCGACACAGGGGGCGCGGGGCAGCCCCAGCATTTT. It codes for CASSDTGGAGQPQHF.

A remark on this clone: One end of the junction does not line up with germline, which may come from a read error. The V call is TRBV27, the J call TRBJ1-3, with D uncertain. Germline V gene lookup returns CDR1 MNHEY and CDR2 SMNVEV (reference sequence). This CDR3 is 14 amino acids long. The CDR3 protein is CASGLSGAGNTIYF. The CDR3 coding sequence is TGTGCCAGCGGTTTGTCAGGTGCTGGAAACACCATATATTTT.

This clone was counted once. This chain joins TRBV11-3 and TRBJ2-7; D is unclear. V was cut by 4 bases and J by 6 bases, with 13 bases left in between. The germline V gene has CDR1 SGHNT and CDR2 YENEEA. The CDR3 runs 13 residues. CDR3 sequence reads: CASSSDPSLEQYF. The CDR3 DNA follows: TGTGCCAGCAGCTCAGACCCCTCTCTCGAGCAGTACTTC.

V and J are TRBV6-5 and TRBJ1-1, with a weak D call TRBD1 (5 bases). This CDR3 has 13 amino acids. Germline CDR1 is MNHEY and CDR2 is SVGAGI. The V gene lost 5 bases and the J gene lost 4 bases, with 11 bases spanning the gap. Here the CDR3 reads CASSGGIGTEAFF. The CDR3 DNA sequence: TGTGCCAGCAGTGGGGGGATAGGCACTGAAGCTTTCTTT.

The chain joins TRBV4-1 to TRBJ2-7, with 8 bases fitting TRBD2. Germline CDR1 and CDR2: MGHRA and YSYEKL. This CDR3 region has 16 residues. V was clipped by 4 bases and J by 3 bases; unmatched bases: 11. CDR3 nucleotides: TGCGCCAGCAGCCCCTCGGGAGGGGCCCTACACTACGAGCAGTACTTC. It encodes CASSPSGGALHYEQYF.

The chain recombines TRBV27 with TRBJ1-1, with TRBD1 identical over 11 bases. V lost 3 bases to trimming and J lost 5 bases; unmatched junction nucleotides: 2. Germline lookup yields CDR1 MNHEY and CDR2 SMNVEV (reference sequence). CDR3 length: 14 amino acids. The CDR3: CASSLDRGPTEAFF. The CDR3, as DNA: TGTGCCAGCAGTTTGGACAGGGGGCCGACTGAAGCTTTCTTT.

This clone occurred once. The CDR3 region is CASSLDPSGRAADTQYF. CDR3 sequence (DNA): TGTGCCAGCAGCTTAGATCCGAGCGGGAGGGCCGCAGATACGCAGTATTTT. The chain links TRBV7-9 to TRBJ2-3; 10 positions agree with TRBD2. This CDR3 is 17 amino acids long. V shed 1 base and J 4 bases; nucleotides not matched to a gene: 8. Looked up from germline, CDR1 is SEHNR and CDR2 is FQNEAQ (reference sequence).

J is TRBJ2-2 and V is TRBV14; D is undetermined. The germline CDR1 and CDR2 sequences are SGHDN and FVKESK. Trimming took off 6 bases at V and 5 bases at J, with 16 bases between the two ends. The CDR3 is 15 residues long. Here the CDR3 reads CASSFMARSTGELFF. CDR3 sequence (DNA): TGTGCCAGCAGTTTCATGGCCCGGAGTACCGGGGAGCTGTTTTTT.

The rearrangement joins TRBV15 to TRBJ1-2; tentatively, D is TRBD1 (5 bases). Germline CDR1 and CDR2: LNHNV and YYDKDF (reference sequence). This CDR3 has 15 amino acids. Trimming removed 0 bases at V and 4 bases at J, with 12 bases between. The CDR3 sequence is CATSRDSTGRYGYTF. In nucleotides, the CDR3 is TGTGCCACCAGCAGAGATTCAACAGGTCGCTATGGCTACACCTTC.

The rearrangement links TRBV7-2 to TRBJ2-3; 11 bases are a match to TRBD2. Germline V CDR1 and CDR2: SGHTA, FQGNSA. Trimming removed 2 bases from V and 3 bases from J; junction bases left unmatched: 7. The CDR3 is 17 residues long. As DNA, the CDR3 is TGTGCCAGCAGCTTAATGAATAGCGGGAGGGTGACAGATACGCAGTATTTT. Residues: CASSLMNSGRVTDTQYF.

The CDR3, as DNA: TGTGCCAGTAGTATACAGAATACCCACAATCAGCCCCAGCATTTT. This translates into CASSIQNTHNQPQHF. The chain combines TRBV19 with TRBJ1-5; D remains unclear. CDR1 is LNHDA and CDR2 is SQIVND in the germline V gene (reference sequence). The CDR3 is 15 residues long. The ends were cut back, 2 bases at V and 3 bases at J, with 11 bases in the middle.

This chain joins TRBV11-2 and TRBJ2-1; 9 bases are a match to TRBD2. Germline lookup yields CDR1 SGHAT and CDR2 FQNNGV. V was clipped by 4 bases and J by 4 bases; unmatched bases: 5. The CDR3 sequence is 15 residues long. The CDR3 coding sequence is TGTGCCAGCAGCTGGGGACTAGCCGCATACAATGAGCAGTTCTTC. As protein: CASSWGLAAYNEQFF.

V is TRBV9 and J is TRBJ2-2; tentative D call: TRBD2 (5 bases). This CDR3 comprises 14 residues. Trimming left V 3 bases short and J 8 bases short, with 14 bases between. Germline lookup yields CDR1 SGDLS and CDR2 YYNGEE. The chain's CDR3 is CASSASGLVGELFF. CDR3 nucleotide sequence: TGTGCCAGCAGCGCAAGCGGACTTGTGGGGGAGCTGTTTTTT. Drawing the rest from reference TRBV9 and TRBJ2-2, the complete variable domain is DSGVTQTPKHLITATGQRVTLRCSPRSGDLSVYWYQQSLDQGLQFLIQYYNGEERAKGNILERFSAQQFPDLHSELNLSSLELGDSALYFCASSASGLVGELFFGEGSRLTVL.

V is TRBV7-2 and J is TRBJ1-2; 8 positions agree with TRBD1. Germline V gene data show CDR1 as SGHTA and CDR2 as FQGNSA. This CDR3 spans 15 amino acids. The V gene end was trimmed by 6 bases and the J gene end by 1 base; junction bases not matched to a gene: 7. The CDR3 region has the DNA TGTGCCAGCAGGCCCGGGACAGGTGATAACTATGGCTACACCTTC. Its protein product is CASRPGTGDNYGYTF.

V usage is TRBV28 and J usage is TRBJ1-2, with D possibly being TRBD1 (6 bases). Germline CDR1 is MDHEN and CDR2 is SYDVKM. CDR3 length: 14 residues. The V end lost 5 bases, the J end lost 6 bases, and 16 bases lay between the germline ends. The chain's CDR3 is CASSTSLGTNGYTF. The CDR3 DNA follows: TGTGCCAGCAGTACCAGCCTTGGGACAAATGGCTACACCTTC.

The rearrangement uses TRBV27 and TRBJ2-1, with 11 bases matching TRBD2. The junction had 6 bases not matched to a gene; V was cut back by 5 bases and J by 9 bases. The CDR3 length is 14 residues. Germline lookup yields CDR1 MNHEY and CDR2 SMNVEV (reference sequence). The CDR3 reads CASSDSGRGGEQFF. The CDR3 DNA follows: TGTGCCAGCAGTGATAGCGGGAGGGGTGGTGAGCAGTTCTTC.

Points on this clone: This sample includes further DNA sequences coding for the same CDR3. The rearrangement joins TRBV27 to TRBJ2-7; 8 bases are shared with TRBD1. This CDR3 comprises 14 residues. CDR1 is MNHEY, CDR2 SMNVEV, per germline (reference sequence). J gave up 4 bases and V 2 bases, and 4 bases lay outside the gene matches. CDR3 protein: CASSLTGQGYEQYF. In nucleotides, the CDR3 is TGTGCCAGCAGTTTAACAGGACAGGGTTACGAGCAGTACTTC.

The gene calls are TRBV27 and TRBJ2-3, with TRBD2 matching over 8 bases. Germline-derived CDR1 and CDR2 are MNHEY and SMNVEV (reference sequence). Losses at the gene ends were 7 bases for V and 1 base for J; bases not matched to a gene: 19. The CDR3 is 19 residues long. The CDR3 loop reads CASTPKGLVSLRGTDTQYF. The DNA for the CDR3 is TGTGCCAGCACTCCGAAGGGACTAGTCTCTCTCCGCGGCACAGATACGCAGTATTTT.

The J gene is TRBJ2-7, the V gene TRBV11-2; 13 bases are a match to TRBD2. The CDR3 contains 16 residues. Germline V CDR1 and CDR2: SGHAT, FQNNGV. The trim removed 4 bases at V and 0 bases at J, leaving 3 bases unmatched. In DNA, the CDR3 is TGTGCCAGCAGCTACGGGACTAGCGGGATCTCCTACGAGCAGTACTTC. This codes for CASSYGTSGISYEQYF.

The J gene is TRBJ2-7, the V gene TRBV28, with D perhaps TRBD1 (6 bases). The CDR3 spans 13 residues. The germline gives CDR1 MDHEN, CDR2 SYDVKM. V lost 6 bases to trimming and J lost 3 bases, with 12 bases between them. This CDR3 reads CASSSGTSYEQYF. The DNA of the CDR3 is TGTGCCAGCAGCTCCGGGACAAGCTACGAGCAGTACTTC.

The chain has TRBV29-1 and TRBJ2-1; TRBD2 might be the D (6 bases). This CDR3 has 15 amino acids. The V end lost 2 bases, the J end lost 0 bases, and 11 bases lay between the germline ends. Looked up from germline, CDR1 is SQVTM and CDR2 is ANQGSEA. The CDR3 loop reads CSVEIAASSYNEQFF. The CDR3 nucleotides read TGCAGCGTTGAAATAGCGGCGAGCTCCTACAATGAGCAGTTCTTC.